This T cell receptor beta chain appears in the sequencing data of a study of beta chain features in type 1 diabetes. J lost 2 bases, V lost 6 bases, and 7 bases had no gene match. Germline V gene sequence: CDR1 MNHEY, CDR2 SVGAGI. The CDR3 is 15 residues long. This clone appeared a few times. The study reverse transcribed the entire isolated RNA, so it sequenced expressed TCRB transcripts. Profiling relied on immunoSEQ multiplex PCR, and the TCRdb table lists in-frame clones only, not all of them. The sample holds more than 130,000 clones; less than 8.5% are singletons and the top ten take under 1.5%.

Sequencing was carried out using central memory CD4+ T cells from blood. The rearrangement uses TRBV6-5 and TRBJ2-7; TRBD2 agrees at 10 bases. The clonotype was recovered from a woman aged 25-40 years in good health. Here the CDR3 DNA reads TGTGCCAGCAGAACAGCGGGAGGGAAAACCTACGAGCAGTACTTC. This encodes CASRTAGGKTYEQYF.